This entry lists 25 T cell receptor beta chains sequenced from one sample in a study of cytotoxic CD8 clonotypes in ibrutinib-treated CLL. This table comes from immunoSEQ multiplex PCR, and its TCRdb copy is limited to in-frame clones, with some not included. Of roughly 330,000 clones detected, 67% appear once; the ten largest clones hold 6% to 6.5%. The sequencing used PBMCs, collected after 36 months of ibrutinib treatment. These receptors all come from a human donor with chronic lymphocytic leukemia.

V gene TRBV9 combines with J gene TRBJ2-3; D ambiguous. CDR1 and CDR2 (germline): SGDLS, YYNGEE. The CDR3 runs 16 residues. The V and J ends lost 1 base and 2 bases respectively, with 14 bases between them. The CDR3 reads CASSVYWSALTDTQYF. In nucleotides, the CDR3 is TGTGCCAGCAGCGTATATTGGTCAGCACTCACAGATACGCAGTATTTT.

A few counts support this clone. The rearrangement uses TRBV7-9 and TRBJ1-3; D uncertain. Trimming stripped 0 bases from V and 4 bases from J, with 16 bases between. The germline gives CDR1 SEHNR, CDR2 FQNEAQ (reference sequence). CDR3 size: 17 residues. The CDR3 nucleotides are TGTGCCAGCAGCTTAGCCCGTCCTATCTCTACCGGAAACACCATATATTTT. Translated, it gives CASSLARPISTGNTIYF.

CDR3 amino acids: CASSQEAWVRSYEQYF. The CDR3, as DNA: TGCGCCAGCAGCCAAGAAGCATGGGTCCGGTCCTACGAGCAGTACTTC. This rearrangement joins TRBV4-1 to TRBJ2-7; no clear D gene. CDR1 is MGHRA, CDR2 YSYEKL, per germline. The ends were cut back, 0 bases at V and 1 base at J, with 13 bases in the middle. This CDR3 region has 16 residues.

CDR3 loop: CASSQGTSGVRGETQYF. The CDR3 DNA follows: TGTGCCAGCAGCCAAGGGACTAGCGGAGTCAGGGGGGAGACCCAGTACTTC. The rearrangement joins TRBV4-2 to TRBJ2-5; 10 bases match TRBD2. Germline V gene data show CDR1 as LGHNA and CDR2 as YNFKEQ. The V gene end was trimmed by 1 base and the J gene end by 5 bases; junction bases not matched to a gene: 10. The CDR3 loop spans 17 amino acids.

The rearrangement uses TRBV7-9 and TRBJ2-1, with D perhaps matching TRBD2 (6 bases). V shed 5 bases and J shed 8 bases, with 19 bases lying between them. CDR1 is SEHNR, CDR2 FQNEAQ, per germline (reference sequence). The CDR3 has 15 residues. The CDR3 sequence is CASSQRTTPVYEQFF. CDR3 nucleotides: TGTGCCAGCAGCCAACGGACTACCCCGGTCTATGAGCAGTTCTTC. Combining the CDR3 with reference TRBV7-9 and TRBJ2-1 gives the whole variable domain DTGVSQNPRHKITKRGQNVTFRCDPISEHNRLYWYRQTLGQGPEFLTYFQNEAQLEKSRLLSDRFSAERPKGSFSTLEIQRTEQGDSAMYLCASSQRTTPVYEQFFGPGTRLTVL.

This chain links TRBV19 with TRBJ1-2, with 10 bases fitting TRBD1. Germline CDR1 reads LNHDA; CDR2 reads SQIVND (reference sequence). J lost 1 base, V lost 4 bases, and 15 bases had no gene match. This CDR3 is built from 19 residues. CDR3 DNA: TGTGCCAGTAGTACTGCCACCGGGACAGGGGCTGGGGATAACTATGGCTACACCTTC. Its protein product is CASSTATGTGAGDNYGYTF.

This clone was picked up a small number of times. The chain uses TRBV28 and TRBJ2-5, with 7 bases aligning to TRBD2. CDR3 length equals 13 residues. Germline lookup yields CDR1 MDHEN and CDR2 SYDVKM. J lost 4 bases, V lost 6 bases, and 5 bases had no gene match. The CDR3 nucleotides are TGTGCCAGCAGGACCCCGGGGGGAGAGACCCAGTACTTC. Protein product: CASRTPGGETQYF.

The chain is built from TRBV29-1 and TRBJ1-2; D ambiguous. V gave up 4 bases and J gave up 1 base, with 7 bases separating them. CDR3 length equals 12 residues. CDR1 is SQVTM and CDR2 is ANQGSEA in the germline V gene. In DNA, the CDR3 is TGCAGCGTTGGACGGATTAACTATGGCTACACCTTC. Its protein product is CSVGRINYGYTF.

The rearrangement links TRBV7-6 to TRBJ2-1; 9 positions agree with TRBD2. The CDR3 length is 15 residues. From germline, CDR1 is SGHVS and CDR2 FNYEAQ. J was trimmed by 7 bases and V by 4 bases; bases with no gene match: 8. The CDR3 DNA sequence: TGTGCCAGCAGCTCGGGACTAGCATTAGAAAATGAGCAGTTCTTC. Translated: CASSSGLALENEQFF.

This clone was found a few times. This rearrangement joins TRBV4-1 to TRBJ2-7; 10 bases are shared with TRBD2. Per germline, CDR1 MGHRA and CDR2 YSYEKL. The junction had 6 bases not matched to a gene; V was cut back by 3 bases and J by 4 bases. The CDR3 is made up of 15 amino acids. CDR3 sequence reads: CASSHAGTSVYEQYF. The DNA for the CDR3 is TGCGCCAGCAGCCACGCCGGGACTAGCGTATACGAGCAGTACTTC.

The chain couples TRBV11-2 to TRBJ2-2; the match to TRBD2 covers 7 bases. CDR1 and CDR2 from the germline V gene are SGHAT and FQNNGV. V lost 7 bases, J lost 4 bases, and 9 bases stayed unmatched. The CDR3 is made up of 15 amino acids. The CDR3 DNA reads as TGTGCCAGCACCCCGATGGGGGGGGGCACCGGGGAGCTGTTTTTT. It specifies CASTPMGGGTGELFF.

This clone was picked up a small number of times. V is TRBV10-3 and J is TRBJ2-2; D tentatively fits TRBD1 or TRBD2 (5 bases each). The V end lost 8 bases, the J end lost 3 bases, and 22 bases lay between the germline ends. CDR3 length: 17 amino acids. Germline CDR1 and CDR2: ENHRY and SYGVKD. Written as DNA, the CDR3 is TGTGCCATCGCCCGGAGTCGGGGCTTCACGGACACCGGGGAGCTGTTTTTT. Protein sequence: CAIARSRGFTDTGELFF.

The chain has TRBV9 and TRBJ2-5; D not certain. CDR3 size: 15 residues. Trimming took off 0 bases at V and 2 bases at J, with 11 bases between the two ends. Germline V gives CDR1 SGDLS, CDR2 YYNGEE. This CDR3 is CASSVGNSSQETQYF. The DNA for the CDR3 is TGTGCCAGCAGCGTAGGGAACAGCTCACAAGAGACCCAGTACTTC.

The V and J genes are TRBV7-8 and TRBJ1-2; no definite D call. The length of the CDR3 is 13 residues. Trimming took 5 bases from V and 4 from J, leaving 11 bases between them. CDR1 SGHVS and CDR2 FQNEAQ come from the germline V gene. CDR3 in amino acids: CASSEGIFYGYTF. In nucleotides, the CDR3 is TGTGCCAGCAGCGAAGGGATCTTCTATGGCTACACCTTC.

In DNA form, the CDR3 reads TGTGCCAGCAACAAACTAGCGGGGGCCACCTACGAGCAGTACTTC. Amino acids: CASNKLAGATYEQYF. The chain is built from TRBV2 and TRBJ2-7; TRBD2 aligns across 11 bases. With 7 bases clipped from V and 2 bases from J, the junction kept 7 bases outside the gene matches. The CDR3 spans 15 residues. CDR1 and CDR2 (germline): SNHLY, FYNNEI.

The chain carries TRBV28 and TRBJ2-1; D remains ambiguous. CDR3 size: 16 residues. The V gene lost 3 bases and the J gene lost 7 bases, with 19 bases spanning the gap. CDR1 and CDR2 (germline): MDHEN, SYDVKM. CDR3 coding DNA: TGTGCCAGCAGTTTTTTCTCGGTCCGAGGACCAAATGAGCAGTTCTTC. It translates to CASSFFSVRGPNEQFF.

This chain uses TRBV2 with TRBJ1-1; TRBD1 might be the D (5 bases). In germline, CDR1 is SNHLY, CDR2 FYNNEI. This CDR3 has 13 residues. Trimming took off 5 bases at V and 3 bases at J, with 10 bases between the two ends. The CDR3 region has the DNA TGTGCCAGCAGTCATCGGGACGACACTGAAGCTTTCTTT. It codes for CASSHRDDTEAFF.

V usage is TRBV5-1 and J usage is TRBJ2-7; TRBD1 matches 7 bases. V lost 5 bases and J lost 0; bases outside the gene matches: 5. CDR3 length: 14 residues. CDR1 is SGHRS and CDR2 is YFSETQ in the germline V gene. The CDR3 DNA is TGCGCCAGCAGACGACAGGGCATCTCCTACGAGCAGTACTTC. Translation gives CASRRQGISYEQYF.

The rearrangement links TRBV2 to TRBJ2-5; no clear D gene. CDR1 SNHLY and CDR2 FYNNEI come from the germline V gene. This CDR3 is built from 13 residues. V shed 3 bases and J shed 0 bases, with 5 bases lying between them. The CDR3 loop is CASSDQYQETQYF. In DNA, the CDR3 is TGTGCCAGCAGTGATCAATACCAAGAGACCCAGTACTTC.

The rearrangement links TRBV7-3 to TRBJ1-2, with D possibly TRBD1 on 5 matching bases. Germline CDR1 reads SGHTA; CDR2 reads FQGTGA. With 4 bases removed from V and 3 bases from J, the gap between germline ends came to 12 bases. The CDR3 loop spans 14 amino acids. CDR3 region: CASSSFAGDYGYTF. The CDR3, as DNA: TGTGCCAGCAGCTCCTTCGCGGGGGACTATGGCTACACCTTC. The variable domain in full, with the rest retrieved from reference TRBV7-3 and TRBJ1-2, is GAGVSQTPSNKVTEKGKYVELRCDPISGHTALYWYRQSLGQGPEFLIYFQGTGAADDSGLPNDRFFAVRPEGSVSTLKIQRTERGDSAVYLCASSSFAGDYGYTFGSGTRLTVV.

In its sample, this clone was seen a few times. V is TRBV6-5 and J is TRBJ1-2; D is ambiguous. The germline CDR1 and CDR2 sequences are MNHEY and SVGAGI. The ends were cut back, 2 bases at V and 4 bases at J, with 11 bases in the middle. This CDR3 is built from 14 residues. The CDR3 DNA sequence: TGTGCCAGCAGTTACGCTCAGAGTCTCTATGGCTACACCTTC. It translates to CASSYAQSLYGYTF.

The gene calls are TRBV27 and TRBJ2-1; tentatively, D is TRBD1 (6 bases). CDR3 length equals 13 residues. V was trimmed by 6 bases and J by 10 bases, leaving 16 bases between them. Germline V lookup: CDR1 MNHEY, CDR2 SMNVEV (reference sequence). The CDR3 spells CASSLQGRVEQFF. As DNA, the CDR3 is TGTGCCAGCAGCCTCCAGGGGCGGGTGGAGCAGTTCTTC.

This chain links TRBV7-3 with TRBJ1-2; 8 bases are shared with TRBD1. The CDR3 is 14 amino acids. Unmatched junction bases numbered 8, after V lost 5 bases and J lost 6 bases. Germline CDR1 reads SGHTA; CDR2 reads FQGTGA. Written as DNA, the CDR3 is TGTGCCAGCAGCCAACAGGGGGGAATTAATGGCTACACCTTC. Translating it yields CASSQQGGINGYTF.

This sequence joins TRBV5-1 and TRBJ1-2; TRBD1 aligns across 10 bases. Germline CDR1 SGHRS, CDR2 YFSETQ. Unmatched junction bases numbered 9, after V lost 1 base and J lost 6 bases. The CDR3 spans 16 residues. The CDR3 DNA sequence: TGCGCCAGCAGCTTGTTGCCGACAGGGGGCGAGGATGGCTACACCTTC. Encoded protein: CASSLLPTGGEDGYTF.

This clone was recorded a few times. The chain couples TRBV4-1 to TRBJ1-6; maybe TRBD1 (6 bases). The V end lost 0 bases, the J end lost 6 bases, and 12 bases lay between the germline ends. CDR1 MGHRA and CDR2 YSYEKL come from the germline V gene. The CDR3 runs to 16 residues. The CDR3 region has the DNA TGCGCCAGCAGCCAAGAGAAAGGACAGCCTAATTCACCCCTCCACTTT. This translates into CASSQEKGQPNSPLHF.